One and the same sample provided the 20 T cell receptor beta chains below, sequenced in a study of breast tumors, draining lymph nodes, adjacent tissues. Samples came from axillary lymph nodes draining the breast cancer. TCRdb analysed the multiplex PCR reads with MiXCR anew, one entry per CDR3 protein. The profile covers around 130,000 distinct CDR3 sequences, with 20% to 25% appearing a single time and roughly 2% taken by the ten largest. Sequencing input: axillary lymph node tissue. The receptors originated from a female donor with breast cancer. Some clones in this sample may be carry-over from other donors' samples.

This clonotype was detected many times. The V and J genes are TRBV20-1 and TRBJ1-2; TRBD1 is a possible D gene (5 bases). This CDR3 comprises 18 residues. Germline CDR1 is DFQATT and CDR2 is SNEGSKA (reference sequence). Trimming took off 0 bases at V and 0 bases at J, with 20 bases between the two ends. The CDR3 bases are TGCAGTGCTAGAGAGTCCCCCAGGGAATCGGGACCTAACTATGGCTACACCTTC. Its protein product is CSARESPRESGPNYGYTF.

This clonotype was counted only a few times. This chain links TRBV5-4 with TRBJ1-2; D not certain. Trimming left V 3 bases short and J 5 bases short, with 14 bases between. Germline V lookup: CDR1 SGHNT, CDR2 YYREEE (reference sequence). The CDR3 is made up of 14 amino acids. This CDR3 reads CASSSPGKEYGYTF. The CDR3 DNA follows: TGTGCCAGCAGCTCGCCCGGAAAGGAATATGGCTACACCTTC.

This clonotype occurred many times. CDR3 DNA sequence: TGTGCCACCAGTGATTTGGGCCGGGTCAACAATGAGCAGTTCTTC. It translates to CATSDLGRVNNEQFF. J is TRBJ2-1 and V is TRBV24-1, with D uncertain. Trimming took 0 bases from V and 5 from J, leaving 10 bases between them. CDR3 length: 15 amino acids. Germline loops: CDR1 KGHDR, CDR2 SFDVKD.

This clonotype was seen many times. CDR3 region: CSAQTVILGGYTF. CDR3 in DNA: TGCAGTGCCCAGACAGTGATTCTGGGTGGCTACACCTTC. The chain has TRBV20-1 and TRBJ1-2; perhaps TRBD1 as D (5 bases). The CDR3 runs to 13 residues. Trimming pared 6 bases from V and 7 bases from J, leaving 18 bases between. Germline CDR1 reads DFQATT; CDR2 reads SNEGSKA (reference sequence).

On this clonotype itself: A much larger clone lies one base from this, so it may be a read error. The chain uses TRBV3-1 and TRBJ2-3; TRBD2 agrees at 9 bases. The CDR3 is 15 amino acids. The V gene's germline CDR1 is LGHDT and CDR2 YNNKEL (reference sequence). The CDR3 loop is CAGSQVAGGRDTQYF. CDR3 coding DNA: TGTGCCGGCAGCCAAGTCGCGGGAGGGCGCGATACGCAGTATTTT.

Ten or more counts support this clonotype. One end of the junction varies from germline; a read error may be responsible. The CDR3 DNA sequence: TGTGCCATCAGACTAGTCTCCAACAATGAGCAGTTCTTC. Translation: CAIRLVSNNEQFF. The chain uses TRBV10-3 and TRBJ2-1; maybe TRBD2 (5 bases). The CDR3 extends over 13 amino acids. Germline CDR1 reads ENHRY; CDR2 reads SYGVKD.

The chain recombines TRBV6-2 or TRBV6-3 with TRBJ2-5; D is possibly TRBD2 (6 bases). Germline-derived CDR1 and CDR2 are MNHEY and SVGEGT. Trimming pared 2 bases from V and 5 bases from J, leaving 15 bases between. The CDR3 is made up of 15 amino acids. Here the CDR3 reads CASSYETSVSETQYF. The CDR3 DNA reads as TGTGCCAGCAGTTACGAGACTAGTGTTAGCGAGACCCAGTACTTC.

Comment on this clonotype: Being one base from a much bigger clone, this may be a read error. Given the absence of the conserved phenylalanine or tryptophan at the CDR3 end, a read error is likely. The V and J genes are TRBV5-4 and TRBJ2-7; the D call may be TRBD1 or TRBD2 (5 bases each). The CDR3 is 15 amino acids. V lost 9 bases to trimming and J lost 5 bases, with 24 bases between them. The germline V gene encodes CDR1 SGHNT and CDR2 YYREEE (reference sequence). CDR3 loop: CATQIDRDGLNEQYL. The CDR3 DNA follows: TGTGCCACCCAAATAGACCGGGACGGGCTGAACGAGCAGTACTTA.

For this clonotype: This may arise from a read error, as a much more abundant clone is one base away. The gene calls are TRBV6-1 and TRBJ2-7; 9 bases match TRBD1. Germline V CDR1 and CDR2: MNHNS, SASEGT. The CDR3 totals 14 residues. The CDR3 DNA is TGTGCCGGCAGCCCCGGGACAGGGCACTACGAGCAGTACTTC. Its translation: CAGSPGTGHYEQYF.

This clonotype was recorded many times. The chain combines TRBV5-1 with TRBJ2-3; TRBD2 matches at 14 bases. After removal of 3 bases from V and 1 base from J, the junction contained 4 bases not matched to a gene. The CDR3 loop spans 17 amino acids. Germline lookup yields CDR1 SGHRS and CDR2 YFSETQ. The chain's CDR3 is CASSSGTSGSGTDTQYF. DNA of the CDR3: TGCGCCAGCAGCTCCGGGACTAGCGGGAGTGGCACAGATACGCAGTATTTT.

This clonotype has a count of ten or more. The chain is built from TRBV7-2 and TRBJ2-3, with no clear D. The CDR3 length is 15 residues. CDR1 and CDR2 (germline): SGHTA, FQGNSA. The V end was cut by 5 bases, the J end by 4 bases, with 16 bases between. As DNA, the CDR3 is TGTGCCAGCAGCCCCCGTGGTCCCGGGTCAGATACGCAGTATTTT. As protein: CASSPRGPGSDTQYF.

This clonotype was found once. A much larger clone differs from this one at a single base, so this may be a read error. The V call is TRBV5-6, the J call TRBJ2-5; the D gene is possibly TRBD1 (6 bases). The CDR3 contains 12 residues. CDR1 and CDR2 from the germline V gene are SGHDT and YYEEEE. CDR3 region: CACSLPGQFQYF. CDR3 coding DNA: TGTGCCTGCAGCCTCCCGGGACAATTCCAGTACTTC.

To note about this clonotype: The junction does not match germline at one end; this may be a read error. This rearrangement joins TRBV12-5 to TRBJ2-5; no clear D gene. This CDR3 is built from 15 residues. Germline values: CDR1 LGHNT, CDR2 FRNRAP. CDR3 sequence: CASGTLDPPLETQCF. The CDR3 DNA reads as TGTGCTAGTGGAACACTGGACCCTCCCCTGGAGACCCAGTGCTTC.

This clonotype was detected many times. V and J are TRBV2 and TRBJ2-1; perhaps TRBD2 as D (5 bases). V was cut by 5 bases and J by 6 bases, with 11 bases left in between. The CDR3 has 13 amino acids. The germline gives CDR1 SNHLY, CDR2 FYNNEI. CDR3 in amino acids: CASSPLEANEQFF. CDR3 DNA: TGTGCCAGCAGTCCCTTGGAGGCCAATGAGCAGTTCTTC.

The table lists this clonotype with many counts. This chain connects TRBV6-4 to TRBJ1-2; D unclear. Between the trimmed V and J ends, which lost 3 bases and 8 bases, there was a span of 13 bases. The V gene's germline CDR1 is MRHNA and CDR2 SNTAGT. The CDR3 has 13 residues. The CDR3 nucleotides are TGTGCCAGCAGTGAAACGGGGTCGGGGGGCTACACCTTC. Amino acid sequence: CASSETGSGGYTF.

The table lists this clonotype with a count of one. With a much larger clone just one base away, this may be a read error. V is TRBV11-2 and J is TRBJ1-4; D is unresolved. The CDR3 is made up of 15 amino acids. V was cut by 5 bases and J by 2 bases, with 12 bases left in between. CDR1 is SGHAT, CDR2 FQNNGV, per germline. The CDR3, as DNA: TGTGCCAGCAGCCGATCGTGGCTCACTAATGAAAAACTGTTTTTT. Its protein is CASSRSWLTNEKLFF. The full variable domain, with the rest looked up from reference TRBV11-2 and TRBJ1-4, is EAGVAQSPRYKIIEKRQSVAFWCNPISGHATLYWYQQILGQGPKLLIQFQNNGVVDDSQLPKDRFSAERLKGVDSTLKIQPAKLEDSAVYLCASSRSWLTNEKLFFGSGTQLSVL.

This clonotype was seen repeatedly, ten times or more. This chain joins TRBV7-3 and TRBJ2-1; no clear D. The V gene lost 0 bases and the J gene lost 1 base, with 10 bases spanning the gap. The germline gives CDR1 SGHTA, CDR2 FQGTGA. This CDR3 region has 16 residues. CDR3 in DNA: TGTGCCAGCAGCTTAACGGGTGTTTCGTCCTACAATGAGCAGTTCTTC. Translated: CASSLTGVSSYNEQFF. The full variable domain, with the rest looked up from reference TRBV7-3 and TRBJ2-1, is GAGVSQTPSNKVTEKGKYVELRCDPISGHTALYWYRQSLGQGPEFLIYFQGTGAADDSGLPNDRFFAVRPEGSVSTLKIQRTERGDSAVYLCASSLTGVSSYNEQFFGPGTRLTVL.

The chain joins TRBV5-5 to TRBJ1-1; 8 bases match TRBD1. The CDR3 is made up of 14 amino acids. The ends lost 4 bases at V and 1 base at J; junction bases unmatched: 3. From germline, CDR1 is SGHKS and CDR2 YYEKEE (reference sequence). CDR3 residues: CASSPGTGNTEAFF. The CDR3 nucleotides read TGTGCCAGCAGCCCCGGGACAGGGAACACTGAAGCTTTCTTT. Together with reference TRBV5-5 and TRBJ1-1, the CDR3 gives the full variable domain: DAGVTQSPTHLIKTRGQQVTLRCSPISGHKSVSWYQQVLGQGPQFIFQYYEKEERGRGNFPDRFSARQFPNYSSELNVNALLLGDSALYLCASSPGTGNTEAFFGQGTRLTVV.

This clonotype appeared many times. The V call is TRBV19, the J call TRBJ2-1; D tentatively fits TRBD1 or TRBD2 (6 bases each). The germline gives CDR1 LNHDA, CDR2 SQIVND (reference sequence). The CDR3 totals 15 residues. Trimming cost V 10 bases and J 1 base, with 17 bases left between them. In DNA, the CDR3 is TGTGCCACCCTGGGGGGCCTCGGGTCCTACAATGAGCAGTTCTTC. Translating it yields CATLGGLGSYNEQFF.

The rearrangement joins TRBV19 to TRBJ2-1, with 7 bases lining up with TRBD2. Germline V gene lookup returns CDR1 LNHDA and CDR2 SQIVND (reference sequence). V lost 3 bases and J lost 8; bases outside the gene matches: 10. The CDR3 totals 15 residues. The CDR3 loop reads CASSITSGIGHEQFF. The CDR3 nucleotides read TGTGCCAGTAGTATCACCAGCGGGATAGGGCATGAGCAGTTCTTC.